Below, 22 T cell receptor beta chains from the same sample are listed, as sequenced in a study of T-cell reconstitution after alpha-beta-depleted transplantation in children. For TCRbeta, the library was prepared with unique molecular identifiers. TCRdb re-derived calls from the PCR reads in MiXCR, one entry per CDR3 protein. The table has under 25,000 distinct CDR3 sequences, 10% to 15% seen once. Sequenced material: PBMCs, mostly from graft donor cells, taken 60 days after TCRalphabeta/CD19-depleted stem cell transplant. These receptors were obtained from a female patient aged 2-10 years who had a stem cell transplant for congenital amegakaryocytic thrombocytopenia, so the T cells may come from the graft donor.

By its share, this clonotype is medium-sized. The CDR3 sequence: CSVGEYYNEQFF. For the CDR3, the DNA is TGCAGCGTAGGGGAGTACTACAATGAGCAGTTCTTC. The V gene is TRBV29-1, the J gene TRBJ2-1; D is tentatively TRBD1 or TRBD2 (5 bases each). The CDR3 contains 12 residues. Germline CDR1 is SQVTM and CDR2 is ANQGSEA. The V end lost 6 bases, the J end lost 3 bases, and 9 bases lay between the germline ends.

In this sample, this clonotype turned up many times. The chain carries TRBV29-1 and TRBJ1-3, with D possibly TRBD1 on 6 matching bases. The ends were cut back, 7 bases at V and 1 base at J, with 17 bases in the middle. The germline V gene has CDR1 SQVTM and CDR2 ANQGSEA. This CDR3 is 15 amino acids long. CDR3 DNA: TGCAGCGCGTCGCCGACAGGTTCATCTGGAAACACCATATATTTT. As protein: CSASPTGSSGNTIYF.

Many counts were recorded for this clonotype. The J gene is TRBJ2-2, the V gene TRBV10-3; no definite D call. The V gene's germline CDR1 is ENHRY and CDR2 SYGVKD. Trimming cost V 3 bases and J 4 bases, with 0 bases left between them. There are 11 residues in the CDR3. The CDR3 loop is CAISDTGELFF. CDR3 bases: TGTGCCATCAGTGACACCGGGGAGCTGTTTTTT.

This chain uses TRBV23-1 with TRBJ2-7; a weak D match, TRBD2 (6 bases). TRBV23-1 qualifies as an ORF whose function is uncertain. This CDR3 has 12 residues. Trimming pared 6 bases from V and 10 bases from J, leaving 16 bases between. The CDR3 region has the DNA TGCGCCAGCAGGCACATACGGGGGTTTCAGTACTTC. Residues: CASRHIRGFQYF.

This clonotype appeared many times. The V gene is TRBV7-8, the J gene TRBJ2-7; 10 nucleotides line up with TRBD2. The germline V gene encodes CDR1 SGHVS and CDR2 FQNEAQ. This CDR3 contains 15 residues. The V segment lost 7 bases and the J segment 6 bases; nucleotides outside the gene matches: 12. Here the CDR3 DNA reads TGTGCCAGCACCAACCCGGGACTAGCGTGGGTCGAGCAGTACTTC. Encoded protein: CASTNPGLAWVEQYF.

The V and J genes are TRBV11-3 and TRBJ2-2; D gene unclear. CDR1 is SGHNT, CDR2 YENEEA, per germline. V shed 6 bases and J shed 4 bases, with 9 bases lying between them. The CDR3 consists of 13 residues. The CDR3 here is CASSYKVTGELFF. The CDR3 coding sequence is TGTGCCAGCAGTTACAAGGTCACCGGGGAGCTGTTTTTT.

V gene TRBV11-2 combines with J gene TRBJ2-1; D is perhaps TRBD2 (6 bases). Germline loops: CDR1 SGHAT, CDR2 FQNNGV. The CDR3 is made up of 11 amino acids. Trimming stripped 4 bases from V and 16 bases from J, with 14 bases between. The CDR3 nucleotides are TGTGCCAGCAGCTATGGCGGGGAGGAATTCTTC. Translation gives CASSYGGEEFF. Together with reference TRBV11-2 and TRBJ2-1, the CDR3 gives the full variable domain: EAGVAQSPRYKIIEKRQSVAFWCNPISGHATLYWYQQILGQGPKLLIQFQNNGVVDDSQLPKDRFSAERLKGVDSTLKIQPAKLEDSAVYLCASSYGGEEFFGPGTRLTVL.

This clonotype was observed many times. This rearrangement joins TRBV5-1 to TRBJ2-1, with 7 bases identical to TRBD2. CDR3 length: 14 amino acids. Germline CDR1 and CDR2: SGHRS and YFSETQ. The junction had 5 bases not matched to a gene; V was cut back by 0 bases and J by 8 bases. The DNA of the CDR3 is TGCGCCAGCAGCTTGGGAGCGGGATGGGATGAGCAGTTCTTC. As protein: CASSLGAGWDEQFF.

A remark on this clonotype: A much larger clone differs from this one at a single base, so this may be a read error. The CDR3 nucleotides are TGTGCCAGCAGCTTATTGACACCAGCCAATAACATTCAGTACTTC. The encoded protein is CASSLLTPANNIQYF. This chain links TRBV5-5 with TRBJ2-4; the D is unclear. Germline V CDR1 and CDR2: SGHKS, YYEKEE (reference sequence). The CDR3 runs to 15 residues.

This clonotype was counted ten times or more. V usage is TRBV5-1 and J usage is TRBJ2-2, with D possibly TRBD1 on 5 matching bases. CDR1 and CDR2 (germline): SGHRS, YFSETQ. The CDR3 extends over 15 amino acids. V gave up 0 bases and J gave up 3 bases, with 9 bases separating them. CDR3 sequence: CASSLDGAYTGELFF. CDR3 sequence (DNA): TGCGCCAGCAGCTTGGATGGGGCGTACACCGGGGAGCTGTTTTTT.

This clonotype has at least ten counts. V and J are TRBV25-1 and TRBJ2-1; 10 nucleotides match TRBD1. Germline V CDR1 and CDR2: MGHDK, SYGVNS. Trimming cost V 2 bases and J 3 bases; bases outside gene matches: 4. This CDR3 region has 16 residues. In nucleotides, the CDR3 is TGTGCCAGCAGTGAAATTGGGACAGGGGACTACAATGAGCAGTTCTTC. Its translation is CASSEIGTGDYNEQFF.

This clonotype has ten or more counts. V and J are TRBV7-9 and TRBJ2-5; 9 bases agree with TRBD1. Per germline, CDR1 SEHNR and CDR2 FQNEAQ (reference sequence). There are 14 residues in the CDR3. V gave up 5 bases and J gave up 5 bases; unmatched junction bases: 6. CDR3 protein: CASSKQGAGETQYF. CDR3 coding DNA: TGTGCCAGCAGCAAACAGGGGGCCGGGGAGACCCAGTACTTC.

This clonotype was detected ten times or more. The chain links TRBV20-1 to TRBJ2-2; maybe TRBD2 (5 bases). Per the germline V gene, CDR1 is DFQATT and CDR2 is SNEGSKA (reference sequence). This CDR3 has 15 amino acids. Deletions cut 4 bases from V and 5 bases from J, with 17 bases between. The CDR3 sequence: CSAKDGLRGTGELFF. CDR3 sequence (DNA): TGCAGTGCTAAGGACGGTTTGAGAGGGACCGGGGAGCTGTTTTTT.

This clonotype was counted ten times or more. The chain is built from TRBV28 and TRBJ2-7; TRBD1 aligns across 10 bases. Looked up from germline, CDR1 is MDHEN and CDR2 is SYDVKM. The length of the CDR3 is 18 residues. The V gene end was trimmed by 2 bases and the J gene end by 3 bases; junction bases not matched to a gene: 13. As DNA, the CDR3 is TGTGCCAGCAGTTTAGGGGGGTTCAGTGGGACAGGGGACTACGAGCAGTACTTC. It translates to CASSLGGFSGTGDYEQYF.

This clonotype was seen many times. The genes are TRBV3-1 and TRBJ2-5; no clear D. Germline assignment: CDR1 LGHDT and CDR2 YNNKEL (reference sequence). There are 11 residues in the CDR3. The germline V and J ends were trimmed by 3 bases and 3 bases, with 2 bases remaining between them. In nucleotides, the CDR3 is TGTGCCAGCAGCCAGAAAGAGACCCAGTACTTC. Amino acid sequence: CASSQKETQYF.

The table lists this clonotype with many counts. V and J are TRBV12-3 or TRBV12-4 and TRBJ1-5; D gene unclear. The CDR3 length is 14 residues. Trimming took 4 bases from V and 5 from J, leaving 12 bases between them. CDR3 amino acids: CASSYRRWDQPQHF. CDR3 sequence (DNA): TGTGCCAGCAGTTACCGACGTTGGGATCAGCCCCAGCATTTT.

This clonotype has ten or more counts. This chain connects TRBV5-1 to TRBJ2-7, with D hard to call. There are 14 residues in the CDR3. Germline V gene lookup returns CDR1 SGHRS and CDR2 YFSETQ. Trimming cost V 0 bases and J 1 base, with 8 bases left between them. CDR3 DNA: TGCGCCAGCAGCTTGGGTTATAGTTCCTACGAGCAGTACTTC. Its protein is CASSLGYSSYEQYF.

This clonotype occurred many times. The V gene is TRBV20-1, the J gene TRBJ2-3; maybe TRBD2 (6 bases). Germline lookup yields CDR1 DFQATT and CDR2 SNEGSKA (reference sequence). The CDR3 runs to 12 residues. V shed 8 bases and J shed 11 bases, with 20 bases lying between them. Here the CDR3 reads CSIPISGREQYF. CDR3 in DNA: TGCAGTATTCCAATCTCCGGGCGGGAGCAGTATTTT.

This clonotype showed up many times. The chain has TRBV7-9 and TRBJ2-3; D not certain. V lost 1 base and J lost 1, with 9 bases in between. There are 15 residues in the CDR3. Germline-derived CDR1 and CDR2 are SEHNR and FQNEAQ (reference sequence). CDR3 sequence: CASSLVTAGTDTQYF. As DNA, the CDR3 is TGTGCCAGCAGCTTAGTCACGGCGGGCACAGATACGCAGTATTTT.

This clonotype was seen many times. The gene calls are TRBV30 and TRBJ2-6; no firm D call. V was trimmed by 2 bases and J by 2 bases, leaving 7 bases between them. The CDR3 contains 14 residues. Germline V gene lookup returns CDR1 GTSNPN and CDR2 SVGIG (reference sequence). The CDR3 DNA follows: TGTGCCTGGAGTATCCAAACTGGGGCCAACGTCCTGACTTTC. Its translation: CAWSIQTGANVLTF. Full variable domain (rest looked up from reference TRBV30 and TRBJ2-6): SQTIHQWPATLVQPVGSPLSLECTVEGTSNPNLYWYRQAAGRGLQLLFYSVGIGQISSEVPQNLSASRPQDRQFILSSKKLLLSDSGFYLCAWSIQTGANVLTFGAGSRLTVL.

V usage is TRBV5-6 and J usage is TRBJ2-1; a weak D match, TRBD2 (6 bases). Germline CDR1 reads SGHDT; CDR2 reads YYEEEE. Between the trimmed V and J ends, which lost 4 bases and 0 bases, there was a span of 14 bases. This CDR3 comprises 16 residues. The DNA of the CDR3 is TGTGCCAGCAGCGCGCGGGGAGTGAGCTCCTACAATGAGCAGTTCTTC. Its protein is CASSARGVSSYNEQFF. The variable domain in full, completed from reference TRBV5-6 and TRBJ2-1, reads DAGVTQSPTHLIKTRGQQVTLRCSPKSGHDTVSWYQQALGQGPQFIFQYYEEEERQRGNFPDRFSGHQFPNYSSELNVNALLLGDSALYLCASSARGVSSYNEQFFGPGTRLTVL.

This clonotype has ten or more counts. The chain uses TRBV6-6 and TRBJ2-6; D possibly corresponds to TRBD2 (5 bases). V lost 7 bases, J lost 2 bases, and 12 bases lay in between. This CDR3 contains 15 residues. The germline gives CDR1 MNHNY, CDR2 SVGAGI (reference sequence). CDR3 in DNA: TGTGCCAGCAAGGAGGTTCGCGCTGGGGCCAACGTCCTGACTTTC. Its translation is CASKEVRAGANVLTF.